This T cell receptor beta chain was profiled in a study of blood T cells in healthy people across ages. Findings and caveats of the study: Naive T cell percentage showed a strong correlation with TCR beta diversity.

On this clonotype itself: The antigen is undetermined.

The germline V gene encodes CDR1 WNHNN and CDR2 SYGVQD (reference sequence). V lost 11 bases and J lost 2; bases outside the gene matches: 7. CDR3 length equals 13 residues. Then a second PCR, running roughly 7 to 11 cycles, was carried out with a sample-barcoded 5' primer and a J-beta primer mix. Each cDNA molecule was tagged by a template-switch adaptor that had 12 random nucleotides. Each sample provided no less than 2.5 million CDR3-containing paired-end reads. TCRdb re-analysed the 5' RACE reads in MiXCR, keeping a single row per CDR3 protein. Among about a million distinct CDR3 sequences listed, roughly 50% were seen once.

V is TRBV10-1 and J is TRBJ2-3, with 7 bases lining up with TRBD2. Sequencing was carried out using blood. This clonotype was obtained from a woman aged 55-70 years in good health. The CDR3 bases are TGCGCCGGCACTAGCGAACTCACAGATACGCAGTATTTT. This sequence encodes CAGTSELTDTQYF.